Below, 11 T cell receptor beta chains from the same sample are listed, as sequenced in a study of cytomegalovirus exposure and HLA in healthy donors (TCRdb year 2017). The method was the immunoSEQ multiplex PCR assay. For the multiplex PCR, a mixture combining 60 forward primers for TCR Vbeta segments and 13 reverse primers for TCR Jbeta segments was used. TCRdb limited this immuneACCESS table to in-frame rearrangements with V and J called. A share of clones is missing; checked studies link under half to unresolved V genes, and the rest is unexplained. For this sample there are 150,000 or so clones; roughly four fifths appear just once. 1.5% to 2.5% of the sample rests with the top ten. Sequenced input: PBMCs. These receptors all stem from a woman aged 40-49 years in good health and CMV-seronegative.

This chain joins TRBV4-2 and TRBJ2-7; a weak D match, TRBD2 (5 bases). CDR3 length: 14 residues. From germline, CDR1 is LGHNA and CDR2 YNFKEQ. Trimming took off 0 bases at V and 5 bases at J, with 11 bases between the two ends. The CDR3 DNA reads as TGTGCCAGCAGCCAAGATGAGGTGGGAGACGAGCAGTACTTC. It codes for CASSQDEVGDEQYF.

The CDR3, as DNA: TGTGCCAGCAGTTTTGGGGACACTAATCAGCCCCAGCATTTT. Translated, it gives CASSFGDTNQPQHF. The rearrangement joins TRBV28 to TRBJ1-5; weak D call: TRBD1 (6 bases). The CDR3 totals 14 residues. Trimming removed 3 bases from V and 4 bases from J, with 10 bases in between. Looked up from germline, CDR1 is MDHEN and CDR2 is SYDVKM.

The chain links TRBV7-2 to TRBJ2-7, with D perhaps TRBD2 (6 bases). In germline, CDR1 is SGHTA, CDR2 FQGNSA. CDR3 length: 13 amino acids. V lost 3 bases to trimming and J lost 7 bases, with 13 bases between them. CDR3 sequence (DNA): TGTGCCAGCAGCTTGACGGGAGTGCGGGAGCAGTACTTC. Translation gives CASSLTGVREQYF.

The V and J genes are TRBV9 and TRBJ2-7, with TRBD1 identical over 7 bases. The CDR3 covers 15 residues. CDR1 and CDR2 from the germline V gene are SGDLS and YYNGEE. Trimming took 4 bases from V and 3 from J; bases not matched to a gene: 10. The CDR3 DNA sequence: TGTGCCAGCAGCCCACGACAGGGAAGCTACTACGAGCAGTACTTC. Protein sequence: CASSPRQGSYYEQYF.

The chain links TRBV18 to TRBJ1-5, with a tentative D call TRBD1 (6 bases). The V and J ends lost 2 bases and 1 base respectively, with 9 bases between them. This CDR3 has 15 amino acids. Germline loops: CDR1 KGHSH, CDR2 LQKENI. CDR3 DNA: TGTGCCAGCTCACCAACAGGGCAAAGCAATCAGCCCCAGCATTTT. Its protein product is CASSPTGQSNQPQHF.

This sequence joins TRBV7-9 and TRBJ1-2; no firm D call. CDR3 length: 14 amino acids. Germline lookup yields CDR1 SEHNR and CDR2 FQNEAQ (reference sequence). The V and J ends lost 5 bases and 2 bases respectively, with 12 bases between them. CDR3 region: CASSILAANYGYTF. The CDR3 DNA reads TGTGCCAGCAGCATCCTCGCTGCGAACTATGGCTACACCTTC.

This clone was picked up one time. CDR3 sequence: CASSLKATGEKLFF. DNA for the CDR3: TGCGCCAGCAGCTTGAAGGCGACAGGGGAAAAACTGTTTTTT. The chain employs TRBV5-1 and TRBJ1-4, with 7 bases aligning to TRBD1. Germline values: CDR1 SGHRS, CDR2 YFSETQ. J was trimmed by 8 bases and V by 1 base; bases with no gene match: 5. The CDR3 consists of 14 residues. Variable domain in full (rest from reference TRBV5-1 and TRBJ1-4): KAGVTQTPRYLIKTRGQQVTLSCSPISGHRSVSWYQQTPGQGLQFLFEYFSETQRNKGNFPGRFSGRQFSNSRSEMNVSTLELGDSALYLCASSLKATGEKLFFGSGTQLSVL.

The J gene is TRBJ2-1, the V gene TRBV19; TRBD1 agrees at 8 bases. The CDR3 totals 15 residues. The ends lost 3 bases at V and 8 bases at J; junction bases unmatched: 9. The V gene's germline CDR1 is LNHDA and CDR2 SQIVND (reference sequence). CDR3 DNA: TGTGCCAGTAGTATGATGGCAGGGGGCGTATATGAGCAGTTCTTC. It specifies CASSMMAGGVYEQFF.

The chain is built from TRBV13 and TRBJ1-4; D gene uncertain. V lost 0 bases to trimming and J lost 7 bases, with 3 bases between them. The length of the CDR3 is 12 residues. Germline V lookup: CDR1 PRHDT, CDR2 FYEKMQ (reference sequence). The CDR3 DNA reads TGTGCCAGCAGCTTAGGCAGTGAAAAACTGTTTTTT. This gives the protein CASSLGSEKLFF.

This clone was counted a few times. The chain couples TRBV4-2 to TRBJ2-2; no clear D. CDR3 length equals 13 residues. V was clipped by 4 bases and J by 5 bases, with 8 bases between them. The V gene's germline CDR1 is LGHNA and CDR2 YNFKEQ. CDR3 protein: CASSLQQTGELFF. CDR3 in DNA: TGTGCCAGCAGCCTACAACAAACCGGGGAGCTGTTTTTT.

This clone was picked up a small number of times. The rearrangement uses TRBV7-3 and TRBJ2-3; unclear D gene. Trimming stripped 1 base from V and 6 bases from J, with 11 bases between. This CDR3 is built from 14 residues. Germline values: CDR1 SGHTA, CDR2 FQGTGA. CDR3 residues: CASSLIGAGDTQYF. The DNA for the CDR3 is TGTGCCAGCAGCTTAATTGGAGCTGGGGATACGCAGTATTTT.